This T cell receptor (beta chain) was sequenced for a study of monozygotic twins with inflammatory bowel disease. General study findings and limits: Immunosuppressive treatment differences may have increased patient repertoire variability. Distinguishing T cell subtypes was not possible. No detectable difference in repertoire similarity separated concordant from discordant twins, possibly as a result of limited power.

As regards this clonotype: Its antigen is currently unknown.

The CDR3 consists of 16 residues. The germline gives CDR1 SGHRS, CDR2 YFSETQ. No DNA is given; TCRdb re-called the 5' RACE reads and lists each CDR3 protein once. Found here are fewer than 400,000 distinct CDR3 sequences; the top ten clones hold 5.6%. The sample taken for sequencing was blood. The sequence was obtained from a human donor with ulcerative colitis or Crohn's disease, or a healthy co-twin of an affected twin (not recorded which). The rearrangement uses TRBV5-1 and TRBJ2-7. The CDR3 loop reads CASSLVGSVFNYEQYF.